The TCR beta chain described here comes from a study of vaccination and CD4 T cells after COVID-19. As for treatment: roughly ten-day PBMC culture with coronavirus spike peptide pools or control peptides (ViraFEST assay). TCRs were sequenced by ViraFEST after antigen-specific T cells had been expanded with peptide pools. Medium was half-exchanged with fresh IL-2 medium on days 3 and 7. This clonotype was counted a few times. What it binds is unknown. Germline loops: CDR1 MNHNS, CDR2 SASEGT. CDR3 length equals 16 residues. Germline trimming cut 1 base from V and 7 bases from J; bases unmatched to any gene: 6. Cultured CD4+ T cells had their DNA profiled by the Oncomine TCR Beta short-read assay. Each CDR3 protein gets one entry after TCRdb re-called the PCR reads with MiXCR. The table has about 20,000 distinct CDR3 sequences, 55% seen once; the top ten hold approximately 10%. Study-wide points: Apart from involving relatively few convalescent patients, the work omitted early post-infection timepoints.

The sequencing input was CD4+ T cells from blood, cultured in vitro. V gene TRBV6-1 combines with J gene TRBJ2-2; 10 bases align to TRBD2. The sequence came from a human donor who had recovered from COVID-19. CDR3 sequence (DNA): TGTGCCAGCAGTGAAGAGTGGGTAGCGGGAGGCGGGGAGCTGTTTTTT. Its protein is CASSEEWVAGGGELFF.